These 22 T cell receptor beta chains came from one sample sequenced in a study of blood T cell repertoires in COVID-19. This table comes from immunoSEQ multiplex PCR, and its TCRdb copy is limited to in-frame clones, with some not included. The data show 250,000 to 350,000 clones, with about 83% seen just once and about 6.1% held by the top ten. Sequencing was performed on PBMCs or T cells enriched from blood (not recorded which). The receptor source for this set is a woman between 40 and 55 years old who had recovered from COVID-19.

The chain employs TRBV4-3 and TRBJ2-7; D possibly corresponds to TRBD1 (7 bases). V was trimmed by 0 bases and J by 3 bases, leaving 12 bases between them. Germline values: CDR1 LGHNA, CDR2 YSLEER. The CDR3 extends over 15 amino acids. This CDR3 is CASSQDAGQFYEQYF. The CDR3 DNA reads as TGCGCCAGCAGCCAAGATGCGGGACAGTTCTACGAGCAGTACTTC.

The genes are TRBV7-8 and TRBJ2-3, with TRBD2 matching over 9 bases. Germline loops: CDR1 SGHVS, CDR2 FQNEAQ. The J segment lost 1 base and the V segment lost 2 bases, leaving 4 bases of the junction unmatched. CDR3 length equals 16 residues. DNA for the CDR3: TGTGCCAGCAGCTTATTTTCTAGCGGGGGCACAGATACGCAGTATTTT. Translated, it gives CASSLFSSGGTDTQYF.

J is TRBJ2-3 and V is TRBV7-3, with D uncertain. Germline-derived CDR1 and CDR2 are SGHTA and FQGTGA. The V end was cut by 2 bases, the J end by 1 base, with 4 bases between. This CDR3 is 13 amino acids long. In nucleotides, the CDR3 is TGTGCCAGCAGCTTACAGGGCACAGATACGCAGTATTTT. It encodes CASSLQGTDTQYF.

V usage is TRBV5-8 and J usage is TRBJ1-4; D is unresolved. This CDR3 spans 16 amino acids. The ends were cut back, 0 bases at V and 4 bases at J, with 13 bases in the middle. CDR1 SGHTS and CDR2 YDEGEE come from the germline V gene. CDR3 sequence (DNA): TGTGCCAGCAGCTTGGGCAGGAACCTCCGTAATGAAAAACTGTTTTTT. Protein sequence: CASSLGRNLRNEKLFF.

The chain recombines TRBV12-3 or TRBV12-4 with TRBJ2-3; perhaps TRBD2 as D (5 bases). V lost 2 bases and J 5 bases, leaving 5 bases between the germline ends. The CDR3 extends over 12 amino acids. CDR3 sequence (DNA): TGTGCCAGCAGTTTAAGCGGAGATACGCAGTATTTT. Translation: CASSLSGDTQYF.

This chain links TRBV7-9 with TRBJ1-1; TRBD1 aligns across 8 bases. Germline values: CDR1 SEHNR, CDR2 FQNEAQ (reference sequence). The CDR3 totals 16 residues. The V segment lost 3 bases and the J segment 0 bases; nucleotides outside the gene matches: 6. As DNA, the CDR3 is TGTGCCAGCAGCTTGGGGACAGGAAACATGAACACTGAAGCTTTCTTT. Encoded protein: CASSLGTGNMNTEAFF.

V and J are TRBV24-1 and TRBJ1-3; D is perhaps TRBD1 (5 bases). From germline, CDR1 is KGHDR and CDR2 SFDVKD. This CDR3 spans 18 amino acids. V dropped 2 bases and J dropped 4 bases, with 20 bases sitting between them. The CDR3 loop is CATSDSRPGGAAGNTIYF. CDR3 bases: TGTGCCACCAGTGATTCCCGACCGGGGGGAGCGGCCGGAAACACCATATATTTT.

J is TRBJ2-1 and V is TRBV3-1 (or the pseudogene TRBV3-2); TRBD2 is a possible D gene (5 bases). Trimming pared 4 bases from V and 8 bases from J, leaving 18 bases between. The CDR3 length is 15 residues. CDR1 LGHDT and CDR2 YNNKEL come from the germline V gene (reference sequence). CDR3 bases: TGTGCCAGCAGCCTCCAAACCTCGGGAAGGGATGAGCAGTTCTTC. It yields the protein CASSLQTSGRDEQFF.

The chain employs TRBV28 and TRBJ1-2; 9 nucleotides agree with TRBD1. Germline V lookup: CDR1 MDHEN, CDR2 SYDVKM. The CDR3 is made up of 13 amino acids. J lost 5 bases, V lost 5 bases, and 3 bases had no gene match. CDR3 residues: CASSVQGAYGYTF. In DNA form, the CDR3 reads TGTGCCAGCAGTGTACAGGGGGCATATGGCTACACCTTC.

The V and J genes are TRBV13 and TRBJ2-7; the match to TRBD1 covers 8 bases. The V segment lost 5 bases and the J segment 2 bases; nucleotides outside the gene matches: 8. The CDR3 totals 15 residues. Per germline, CDR1 PRHDT and CDR2 FYEKMQ (reference sequence). CDR3 region: CASSRQGIRTYEQYF. The CDR3 bases are TGTGCCAGCAGCCGACAGGGGATAAGGACCTACGAGCAGTACTTC.

This clone was observed a handful of times. The chain couples TRBV2 to TRBJ2-2; a possible D gene is TRBD1 (6 bases). Germline V lookup: CDR1 SNHLY, CDR2 FYNNEI. The CDR3 length is 15 residues. V was cut by 6 bases and J by 2 bases, with 13 bases left in between. The CDR3 sequence: CASSGTKPNTGELFF. CDR3 sequence (DNA): TGTGCCAGCAGCGGGACAAAGCCTAACACCGGGGAGCTGTTTTTT.

The chain combines TRBV5-6 with TRBJ2-4, with 8 nucleotides matching TRBD1. There are 15 residues in the CDR3. Germline CDR1 and CDR2: SGHDT and YYEEEE. The ends lost 4 bases at V and 7 bases at J; junction bases unmatched: 10. The CDR3 here is CASSRGTGSINIQYF. The CDR3 DNA reads TGTGCCAGCAGCCGTGGGACAGGATCCATTAACATTCAGTACTTC.

The V gene is TRBV7-2, the J gene TRBJ1-6; 7 bases map to TRBD1. The CDR3 is made up of 15 amino acids. With V trimmed by 2 bases and J by 4 bases, 2 bases remained unmatched. Germline V gene lookup returns CDR1 SGHTA and CDR2 FQGNSA. The chain's CDR3 is CASSLKGAYNSPLHF. DNA for the CDR3: TGTGCCAGCAGCTTAAAGGGGGCATATAATTCACCCCTCCACTTT. The full variable domain, its missing parts supplied by reference TRBV7-2 and TRBJ1-6, is GAGVSQSPSNKVTEKGKDVELRCDPISGHTALYWYRQSLGQGLEFLIYFQGNSAPDKSGLPSDRFSAERTGGSVSTLTIQRTQQEDSAVYLCASSLKGAYNSPLHFGNGTRLTVT.

The CDR3 nucleotides are TGTGCCAGCAGCCAGGGCTTGGTGGGCTTGGACGAGCAGTACTTC. The encoded protein is CASSQGLVGLDEQYF. The chain is built from TRBV14 and TRBJ2-7; no firm D call. With 3 bases removed from V and 5 bases from J, the gap between germline ends came to 17 bases. Per the germline V gene, CDR1 is SGHDN and CDR2 is FVKESK. This CDR3 contains 15 residues.

This clone appeared once. The V and J genes are TRBV2 and TRBJ2-3; 8 positions match TRBD2. The germline gives CDR1 SNHLY, CDR2 FYNNEI. The V segment lost 5 bases and the J segment 1 base; nucleotides outside the gene matches: 14. The CDR3 runs to 18 residues. CDR3 nucleotides: TGTGCCAGCAGTCCGACGCGGGGGGCTAGTGTTCGCACAGATACGCAGTATTTT. This sequence encodes CASSPTRGASVRTDTQYF.

This clone was seen a single time. CDR3 in DNA: TGTGCCTGGAACGGACAGGGGTATTCACCCCTCCACTTT. Its protein is CAWNGQGYSPLHF. This chain links TRBV30 with TRBJ1-6; TRBD1 aligns across 9 bases. The CDR3 runs to 13 residues. Looked up from germline, CDR1 is GTSNPN and CDR2 is SVGIG (reference sequence). The ends lost 4 bases at V and 8 bases at J; junction bases unmatched: 3. The variable domain in full, with the rest retrieved from reference TRBV30 and TRBJ1-6, is SQTIHQWPATLVQPVGSPLSLECTVEGTSNPNLYWYRQAAGRGLQLLFYSVGIGQISSEVPQNLSASRPQDRQFILSSKKLLLSDSGFYLCAWNGQGYSPLHFGNGTRLTVT.

The J gene is TRBJ2-1, the V gene TRBV3-1 (or the pseudogene TRBV3-2), with D unclear. The ends were cut back, 0 bases at V and 5 bases at J, with 14 bases in the middle. This CDR3 contains 16 residues. Germline values: CDR1 LGHDT, CDR2 YNNKEL (reference sequence). CDR3 nucleotide sequence: TGTGCCAGCAGCCAAGATAGAATAGAGGTGAACAATGAGCAGTTCTTC. It specifies CASSQDRIEVNNEQFF.

The genes are TRBV23-1 and TRBJ2-2; weak D call: TRBD1 (5 bases). TRBV23-1 carries the ORF label, with uncertain function. V lost 3 bases to trimming and J lost 6 bases, with 8 bases between them. This CDR3 is built from 13 residues. This CDR3 reads CASSHTRAGELFF. The CDR3, as DNA: TGCGCCAGCAGTCACACCAGGGCCGGGGAGCTGTTTTTT.

V is TRBV9 and J is TRBJ2-1; D is perhaps TRBD2 (6 bases). Looked up from germline, CDR1 is SGDLS and CDR2 is YYNGEE. Deletions cut 4 bases from V and 7 bases from J, with 24 bases between. The CDR3 contains 17 residues. The chain's CDR3 is CASSPQVGTHSLNEQFF. CDR3 DNA sequence: TGTGCCAGCAGCCCCCAGGTCGGGACTCACTCCCTGAATGAGCAGTTCTTC. Supplemented by reference TRBV9 and TRBJ2-1, the full variable domain reads DSGVTQTPKHLITATGQRVTLRCSPRSGDLSVYWYQQSLDQGLQFLIQYYNGEERAKGNILERFSAQQFPDLHSELNLSSLELGDSALYFCASSPQVGTHSLNEQFFGPGTRLTVL.

This clone was seen a single time. The V call is TRBV12-3 or TRBV12-4, the J call TRBJ2-7; TRBD2 is a possible D gene (6 bases). CDR3 length: 13 amino acids. V lost 0 bases and J lost 3, with 6 bases in between. CDR3 in amino acids: CASSLAGGYEQYF. The CDR3 bases are TGTGCCAGCAGTTTAGCGGGAGGCTACGAGCAGTACTTC.

The chain employs TRBV11-2 and TRBJ2-3, with D perhaps TRBD2 (6 bases). V lost 6 bases and J lost 2, with 15 bases in between. Germline CDR1 reads SGHAT; CDR2 reads FQNNGV. The CDR3 spans 15 residues. The CDR3 sequence: CASSSTGDFTDTQYF. CDR3 sequence (DNA): TGTGCCAGCAGTTCCACGGGGGACTTCACAGATACGCAGTATTTT.

The chain carries TRBV24-1 and TRBJ1-3; 8 bases align to TRBD1. In germline, CDR1 is KGHDR, CDR2 SFDVKD. The CDR3 has 15 amino acids. With 4 bases clipped from V and 4 bases from J, the junction kept 5 bases outside the gene matches. This chain's CDR3 is CATSDSGTGGNTIYF. CDR3 in DNA: TGTGCCACCAGTGACTCCGGGACAGGAGGAAACACCATATATTTT.